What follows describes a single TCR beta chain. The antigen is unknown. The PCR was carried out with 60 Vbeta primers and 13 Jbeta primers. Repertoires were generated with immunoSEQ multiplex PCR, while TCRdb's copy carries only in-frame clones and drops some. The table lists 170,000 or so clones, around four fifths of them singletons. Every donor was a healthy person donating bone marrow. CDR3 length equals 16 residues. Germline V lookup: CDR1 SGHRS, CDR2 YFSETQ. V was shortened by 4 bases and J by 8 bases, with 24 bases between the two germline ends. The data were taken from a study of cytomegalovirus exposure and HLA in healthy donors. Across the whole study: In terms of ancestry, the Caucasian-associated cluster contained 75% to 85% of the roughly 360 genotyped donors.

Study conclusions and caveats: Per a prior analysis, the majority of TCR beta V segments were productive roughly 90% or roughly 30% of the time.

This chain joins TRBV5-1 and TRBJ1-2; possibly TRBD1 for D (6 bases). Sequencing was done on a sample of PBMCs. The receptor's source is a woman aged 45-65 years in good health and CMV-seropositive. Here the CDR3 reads CASSPSTGTQNRGYTF. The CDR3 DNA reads TGCGCCAGCAGCCCGAGTACCGGGACACAAAATCGGGGCTACACCTTC.